A single sample is the source of the 23 T cell receptor beta chains below, sequenced in a study of T-cell reconstitution after alpha-beta-depleted transplantation in children. Using unique molecular identifiers, the investigators prepared the TCRbeta library. Each CDR3 protein gets one entry after TCRdb re-called the PCR reads with MiXCR. The sample lists about a million distinct CDR3 sequences; 25% to 30% were seen once. The sequencing used PBMCs, mostly from graft donor cells, collected 360 days after TCRalphabeta/CD19-depleted stem cell transplant. These receptors all stem from a boy under three years old who had a stem cell transplant for SCID, so the T cells may come from the graft donor.

The chain combines TRBV5-1 with TRBJ2-5; D remains ambiguous. The CDR3 runs to 13 residues. V lost 5 bases and J 5 bases, leaving 13 bases between the germline ends. CDR1 and CDR2 from the germline V gene are SGHRS and YFSETQ. CDR3 region: CASSPRPGETQYF. DNA for the CDR3: TGCGCCAGCAGTCCGAGACCCGGGGAGACCCAGTACTTC.

The chain couples TRBV9 to TRBJ1-3; D call uncertain. This CDR3 contains 13 residues. V gave up 1 base and J gave up 5 bases, with 7 bases separating them. Per germline, CDR1 SGDLS and CDR2 YYNGEE. CDR3 sequence (DNA): TGTGCCAGCAGCGTAAGCGGTAGAAACACCATATATTTT. Protein sequence: CASSVSGRNTIYF.

The genes are TRBV19 and TRBJ1-6, with unresolved D. V lost 3 bases, J lost 7 bases, and 4 bases lay in between. The CDR3 is made up of 12 amino acids. Germline CDR1 is LNHDA and CDR2 is SQIVND (reference sequence). CDR3 coding DNA: TGTGCCAGTAGTATGAGGAATTCACCCCTCCACTTT. Encoded protein: CASSMRNSPLHF.

This chain uses TRBV6-1 with TRBJ2-7; D is possibly TRBD1 or TRBD2 (6 bases each). V lost 6 bases, J lost 5 bases, and 23 bases lay in between. The CDR3 covers 16 residues. Germline loops: CDR1 MNHNS, CDR2 SASEGT. DNA for the CDR3: TGTGCCAGCAGCCCAACATTGGGGGGCGCGGTCCACGAGCAGTACTTC. It yields the protein CASSPTLGGAVHEQYF.

J is TRBJ2-3 and V is TRBV12-3 or TRBV12-4; 10 bases are shared with TRBD2. The junction had 10 bases not matched to a gene; V was cut back by 5 bases and J by 2 bases. There are 17 residues in the CDR3. CDR3 in DNA: TGTGCCAGCAGTCCAGGGCTAGCGGGGGCCAACACAGATACGCAGTATTTT. Translated, it gives CASSPGLAGANTDTQYF.

The rearrangement links TRBV20-1 to TRBJ2-3; the D is unclear. The V gene lost 2 bases and the J gene lost 2 bases, with 11 bases spanning the gap. This CDR3 has 14 residues. The germline gives CDR1 DFQATT, CDR2 SNEGSKA (reference sequence). DNA of the CDR3: TGCAGTGCTAGATCCCGAACCTCCACAGATACGCAGTATTTT. Translating gives CSARSRTSTDTQYF.

The chain carries TRBV6-1 and TRBJ2-3; D not certain. Trimming shortened V by 5 bases and J by 1 base, and 13 bases separated the two germline ends. The CDR3 has 15 amino acids. Germline CDR1 MNHNS, CDR2 SASEGT. Here the CDR3 reads CASSIGNTGTDTQYF. Here the CDR3 DNA reads TGTGCCAGCAGTATTGGAAACACGGGCACAGATACGCAGTATTTT.

The rearrangement joins TRBV7-6 to TRBJ2-3; tentative D call: TRBD2 (6 bases). Looked up from germline, CDR1 is SGHVS and CDR2 is FNYEAQ. Trimming stripped 3 bases from V and 1 base from J, with 8 bases between. This CDR3 region has 14 residues. The CDR3 sequence is CASSFPSGTDTQYF. Written as DNA, the CDR3 is TGTGCCAGCAGCTTCCCTAGCGGCACAGATACGCAGTATTTT.

The CDR3 nucleotides read TGTGCCACCAGTGATCACCGGGAGCAGCAAGAGACCCAGTACTTC. Encoded protein: CATSDHREQQETQYF. The gene calls are TRBV24-1 and TRBJ2-5; possible D gene TRBD2, 6 bases. V lost 3 bases, J lost 2 bases, and 12 bases lay in between. The CDR3 extends over 15 amino acids. Germline V CDR1 and CDR2: KGHDR, SFDVKD.

The CDR3 DNA follows: TGCGCCAGCAGCCCCGAGACAGGGTTGATGAATACGCAGTATTTT. It yields the protein CASSPETGLMNTQYF. The chain joins TRBV5-1 to TRBJ2-3; 7 bases line up with TRBD1. Germline CDR1 SGHRS, CDR2 YFSETQ. This CDR3 comprises 15 residues. The junction had 12 bases not matched to a gene; V was cut back by 4 bases and J by 7 bases.

This clonotype was detected only a few times. The rearrangement joins TRBV2 to TRBJ2-3; TRBD2 is a possible D gene (6 bases). V lost 6 bases to trimming and J lost 2 bases, with 9 bases between them. The CDR3 sequence is 13 residues long. In germline, CDR1 is SNHLY, CDR2 FYNNEI. CDR3: CASRSGLTDTQYF. CDR3 DNA sequence: TGTGCCAGCAGGTCGGGACTCACAGATACGCAGTATTTT.

The rearrangement uses TRBV29-1 and TRBJ2-1, with 10 bases fitting TRBD2. This CDR3 is built from 18 residues. Trimming took 6 bases from V and 3 from J; bases not matched to a gene: 17. Germline lookup yields CDR1 SQVTM and CDR2 ANQGSEA. The CDR3 region has the DNA TGCAGCGTCTGCTCTCCTGGGCTAGCGGGGGCCTTCTACAATGAGCAGTTCTTC. Translation gives CSVCSPGLAGAFYNEQFF.

The chain is built from TRBV4-2 and TRBJ2-1, with TRBD2 identical over 13 bases. Trimming took 1 base from V and 0 from J; bases not matched to a gene: 12. Germline V gives CDR1 LGHNA, CDR2 YNFKEQ. The CDR3 runs 21 residues. Written as DNA, the CDR3 is TGTGCCAGCAGCCAAGGGAGGCCCGGGACTAGCGGGATGAGCTCCTACAATGAGCAGTTCTTC. Translated, it gives CASSQGRPGTSGMSSYNEQFF.

In nucleotides, the CDR3 is TGTGCCAGCAGCTTGGAACCCCGCTTGAATACGCAGTATTTT. It specifies CASSLEPRLNTQYF. The chain links TRBV5-8 to TRBJ2-3; no clear D gene. CDR1 and CDR2 from the germline V gene are SGHTS and YDEGEE. The CDR3 is made up of 14 amino acids. V was trimmed by 0 bases and J by 7 bases, leaving 12 bases between them.

The chain recombines TRBV6-5 with TRBJ2-3, with 7 bases aligning to TRBD1. Unmatched junction bases numbered 7, after V lost 5 bases and J lost 11 bases. The CDR3 is 12 residues long. Germline assignment: CDR1 MNHEY and CDR2 SVGAGI. The CDR3 region has the DNA TGTGCCAGCAGTCGGACAGGCCCGGGGCAGTATTTT. As protein: CASSRTGPGQYF.

The chain joins TRBV6-2 or TRBV6-3 to TRBJ2-5; D gene uncertain. Germline CDR1 is MNHEY and CDR2 is SVGEGT. The V gene lost 5 bases and the J gene lost 2 bases, with 9 bases spanning the gap. The CDR3 is made up of 13 amino acids. CDR3 protein: CASSQLLQETQYF. CDR3 sequence (DNA): TGTGCCAGCAGTCAATTACTACAAGAGACCCAGTACTTC.

This clonotype was detected only a few times. The chain couples TRBV5-5 to TRBJ2-2, with D uncertain. The CDR3 length is 15 residues. Deletions cut 3 bases from V and 3 bases from J, with 12 bases between. Germline values: CDR1 SGHKS, CDR2 YYEKEE (reference sequence). The CDR3 loop is CASSSGRVDTGELFF. CDR3 sequence (DNA): TGTGCCAGCAGCTCCGGTCGAGTGGACACCGGGGAGCTGTTTTTT.

This clonotype occurred a few times. The V and J genes are TRBV10-3 and TRBJ2-1, with TRBD2 as a possible D gene (6 bases). The germline gives CDR1 ENHRY, CDR2 SYGVKD. V lost 10 bases, J lost 14 bases, and 12 bases lay in between. The CDR3 has 9 residues. The CDR3 protein is CASDTGEFF. The CDR3 DNA is TGTGCCAGCGACACGGGAGAGTTCTTC.

This chain connects TRBV28 to TRBJ2-7; TRBD1 agrees at 8 bases. V lost 5 bases to trimming and J lost 2 bases; unmatched junction nucleotides: 5. Germline V gene data show CDR1 as MDHEN and CDR2 as SYDVKM. The CDR3 covers 14 residues. In nucleotides, the CDR3 is TGTGCCAGCAGTCTGGACAGGGAAGCCTACGAGCAGTACTTC. It codes for CASSLDREAYEQYF.

This clonotype was observed a handful of times. The chain has TRBV12-3 or TRBV12-4 and TRBJ2-7; D unclear. Trimming pared 6 bases from V and 5 bases from J, leaving 14 bases between. There are 13 residues in the CDR3. The CDR3 DNA reads TGTGCCAGCAGCCCCGGCCTACCTAACGAGCAGTACTTC. Protein sequence: CASSPGLPNEQYF.

The chain recombines TRBV5-1 with TRBJ1-3; 8 bases align to TRBD1. V was clipped by 4 bases and J by 2 bases; unmatched bases: 11. Germline V gives CDR1 SGHRS, CDR2 YFSETQ. There are 17 residues in the CDR3. The CDR3 sequence is CASSPTADRGTGNTIYF. The DNA of the CDR3 is TGCGCCAGCAGCCCTACTGCCGACAGGGGAACTGGAAACACCATATATTTT.

The gene calls are TRBV5-1 and TRBJ2-1, with D possibly being TRBD2 (7 bases). Germline V gene sequence: CDR1 SGHRS, CDR2 YFSETQ. The CDR3 extends over 16 amino acids. Trimming took 0 bases from V and 5 from J, leaving 15 bases between them. The CDR3 loop reads CASSLGRGGFHNEQFF. The CDR3 nucleotides are TGCGCCAGCAGCTTGGGACGCGGGGGCTTCCACAATGAGCAGTTCTTC.

This clonotype has just a few counts. The rearrangement joins TRBV9 to TRBJ2-1; D is ambiguous. The germline V gene has CDR1 SGDLS and CDR2 YYNGEE. This CDR3 contains 14 residues. V shed 6 bases and J shed 8 bases, with 18 bases lying between them. The CDR3 protein is CASNSNSRVDEQFF. CDR3 nucleotide sequence: TGTGCCAGCAACTCGAATTCAAGGGTGGATGAGCAGTTCTTC. Using reference TRBV9 and TRBJ2-1 for the parts outside the CDR3, the full variable domain is DSGVTQTPKHLITATGQRVTLRCSPRSGDLSVYWYQQSLDQGLQFLIQYYNGEERAKGNILERFSAQQFPDLHSELNLSSLELGDSALYFCASNSNSRVDEQFFGPGTRLTVL.